This T cell receptor (beta chain) was obtained from a study of OX40 agonist ivuxolimab in advanced cancers. Trimming left V 0 bases short and J 2 bases short, with 17 bases between. CDR1 and CDR2 from the germline V gene are MNHEY and SMNVEV (reference sequence). This CDR3 contains 19 residues. A few counts support this clone. Using immunoSEQ multiplex PCR, the repertoire was profiled, and TCRdb retains in-frame clones only, with some absent. The sample records 70,000 or so clones, approximately 86% being singletons. This clonotype originated in an adult with an advanced solid tumor such as melanoma, head and neck, liver or kidney cancer. Material: CD4+ or CD8+ T cells sorted from blood, obtained in a trial of the OX40 agonist ivuxolimab. The V gene is TRBV27, the J gene TRBJ2-6; a possible D gene is TRBD1 (6 bases). CDR3 nucleotide sequence: TGTGCCAGCAGTTTATCGTCATCCCCCAGGGGCCCTGGGGCCAACGTCCTGACTTTC. It is translated as CASSLSSSPRGPGANVLTF.